This T cell receptor beta chain is from a study of response to subunit inactivated influenza vaccine. Overall study findings and caveats: The authors proposed limited new T cell recruitment per seasonal influenza vaccination.

TCRdb recomputed calls from the RT-PCR reads with MiXCR, one row per CDR3 protein. The sample includes around 580,000 distinct CDR3 sequences, 12% to 15% of them seen just once. In the case of this clonotype: Its antigen is unidentified.

Germline CDR1 and CDR2: DFQATT and SNEGSKA (reference sequence). V was cut by 6 bases and J by 1 base, with 18 bases left in between. The CDR3 runs to 15 residues. The chain uses TRBV20-1 and TRBJ2-5; no definite D call. The input for sequencing was PBMCs from blood, taken 11 to 12 days after vaccination. This receptor was taken from a man aged 45-65 years who received an inactivated influenza vaccine. Here the CDR3 reads CSAPPDGAIQETQYF. CDR3 nucleotides: TGCAGTGCGCCGCCGGATGGCGCTATCCAAGAGACCCAGTACTTC.